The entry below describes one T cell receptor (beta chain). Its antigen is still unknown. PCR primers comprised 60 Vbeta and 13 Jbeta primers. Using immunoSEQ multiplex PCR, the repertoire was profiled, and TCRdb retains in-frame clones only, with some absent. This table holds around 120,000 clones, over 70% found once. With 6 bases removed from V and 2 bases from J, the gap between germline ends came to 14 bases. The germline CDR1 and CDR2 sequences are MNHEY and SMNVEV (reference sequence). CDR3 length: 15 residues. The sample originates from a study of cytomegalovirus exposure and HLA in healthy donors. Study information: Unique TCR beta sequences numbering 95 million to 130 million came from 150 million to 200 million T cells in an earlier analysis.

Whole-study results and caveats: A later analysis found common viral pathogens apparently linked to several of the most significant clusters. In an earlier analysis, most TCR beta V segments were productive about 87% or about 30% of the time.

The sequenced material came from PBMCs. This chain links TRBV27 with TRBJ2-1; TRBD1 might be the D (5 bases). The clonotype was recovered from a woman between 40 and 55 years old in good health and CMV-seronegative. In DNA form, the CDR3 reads TGTGCCAGCAGCGTGGGGCAGGCGCCCTACAATGAGCAGTTCTTC. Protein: CASSVGQAPYNEQFF.